These T cell receptor beta chains were read from a single sample in a study of Ad26.COV2.S vaccination and SARS-CoV-2 variants. Assay: immunoSEQ multiplex PCR; the TCRdb copy retains only in-frame clones and omits some. The sample includes hundreds of thousands of clones, 80% to 90% of them seen just once. The input for sequencing was peripheral blood, taken in a trial of Ad26.COV2.S vaccine versus placebo. The receptor source for this set is a person between 18 and 65 years old who received the Ad26.COV2.S COVID-19 vaccine or a placebo. The CDR3 runs from the conserved cysteine through the conserved F or W. A D gene is named only where the DNA matches it firmly. Clone size, where shown, is once, few, many, or a class for clones that have expanded.

v_call,clone_size,d_call,j_call,cdr3_aa,cdr3_nt
TRBV3-1/TRBV3-2,-,-,TRBJ1-2,CASSQDLGGWSYGYTF,TGTGCCAGCAGCCAAGATTTAGGCGGTTGGTCCTATGGCTACACCTTC
TRBV7-9,-,-,TRBJ2-5,CASSQTRDQETQYF,TGTGCCAGCAGCCAGACCAGGGACCAAGAGACCCAGTACTTC
TRBV13,few,-,TRBJ2-1,CASSSLLAGASYNEQFF,TGTGCCAGCAGCTCCCTACTGGCGGGGGCCTCCTACAATGAGCAGTTCTTC
TRBV30,-,-,TRBJ2-5,CAWSGQFGETQYF,TGTGCCTGGAGTGGACAGTTTGGAGAGACCCAGTACTTC
TRBV27,few,-,TRBJ1-2,CASSPGTSYSWDYGYTF,TGTGCCAGCAGTCCCGGGACGTCTTACTCTTGGGACTATGGCTACACCTTC
TRBV11-1,-,TRBD2,TRBJ2-5,CASSVSDGGAETQYF,TGTGCCAGCAGCGTTTCCGACGGGGGGGCGGAGACCCAGTACTTC
TRBV27,once,-,TRBJ1-5,CASSLGINNQPQHF,TGTGCCAGCAGTTTAGGGATCAACAATCAGCCCCAGCATTTT
TRBV9,-,-,TRBJ1-2,CASSSGTPANYGYTF,TGTGCCAGCAGCTCCGGGACGCCGGCTAACTATGGCTACACCTTC
TRBV4-3,-,-,TRBJ2-1,CASSQGLQYNEQFF,TGCGCCAGCAGCCAAGGGTTACAGTACAATGAGCAGTTCTTC
TRBV6-2/TRBV6-3,-,TRBD1,TRBJ1-5,CASSYTPGQGNNQPQHF,TGTGCCAGCAGTTACACTCCGGGACAGGGGAACAATCAGCCCCAGCATTTT
TRBV7-9,-,-,TRBJ1-1,CASSPSGGMNTEAFF,TGTGCCAGCAGCCCCTCGGGGGGAATGAACACTGAAGCTTTCTTT
TRBV10-3,-,TRBD1,TRBJ2-2,CAIGTENTGELFF,TGTGCCATAGGGACAGAGAACACCGGGGAGCTGTTTTTT
TRBV21-1,-,-,TRBJ1-4,CASSKVRAQDSATNEKLFF,TGTGCCAGCAGCAAAGTTCGGGCGCAGGACAGTGCAACTAATGAAAAACTGTTTTTT
TRBV6-5,-,-,TRBJ2-5,CASRLTGGETQYF,TGTGCCAGCAGACTGACAGGAGGAGAGACCCAGTACTTC
TRBV5-4,-,TRBD1,TRBJ1-1,CASRPLGQGVTEAFF,TGTGCCAGCAGGCCCTTGGGACAGGGGGTAACTGAAGCTTTCTTT
TRBV5-5,-,-,TRBJ1-1,CASSLLDLGNTEAFF,TGTGCCAGCAGCCTTTTGGACTTGGGAAACACTGAAGCTTTCTTT
TRBV6-5,once,TRBD1,TRBJ2-5,CASNRQGAIGETQYF,TGTGCCAGCAATAGACAGGGGGCGATTGGAGAGACCCAGTACTTC
TRBV19,-,-,TRBJ2-3,CATSTTGHATDTQYF,TGTGCCACTTCGACGACAGGCCATGCTACAGATACGCAGTATTTT
TRBV10-3,-,-,TRBJ2-3,CAISRGGVLDTQYF,TGTGCCATCAGTAGAGGGGGGGTCCTAGATACGCAGTATTTT
TRBV30,-,TRBD1,TRBJ2-7,CAWSATGEEQYF,TGTGCCTGGAGTGCGACAGGGGAGGAGCAGTACTTC
TRBV12-3/TRBV12-4,-,-,TRBJ1-1,CASSFGQIEAFF,TGTGCCAGCAGTTTCGGACAGATTGAAGCTTTCTTT
TRBV29-1,-,TRBD1,TRBJ2-7,CSVVFDRGLSYEQYF,TGCAGCGTTGTCTTCGACAGGGGGCTCTCCTACGAGCAGTACTTC
TRBV9,-,-,TRBJ2-7,CASSVVGGAEQYF,TGTGCCAGCAGCGTAGTGGGTGGGGCCGAGCAGTACTTC
TRBV7-9,-,-,TRBJ1-5,CASSPLGAGDDQPQHF,TGTGCCAGCAGCCCATTGGGGGCAGGGGATGATCAGCCCCAGCATTTT
TRBV7-2,-,TRBD2,TRBJ2-7,CASSLVQTSGGYEQYF,TGTGCCAGCAGCTTAGTACAGACTAGCGGGGGATACGAGCAGTACTTC
TRBV18,-,TRBD1,TRBJ1-5,CASSPRTGSNQPQHF,TGTGCCAGCTCACCACGGACAGGGAGCAATCAGCCCCAGCATTTT
TRBV3-1/TRBV3-2,once,-,TRBJ1-6,CASSQDTGFYNSPLHF,TGTGCCAGCAGCCAAGATACAGGGTTTTATAATTCACCCCTCCACTTT
TRBV9,-,TRBD1,TRBJ1-1,CASSDPGGRSTEAFF,TGTGCCAGCAGCGACCCAGGGGGCAGGTCCACTGAAGCTTTCTTT
TRBV10-2,-,TRBD1,TRBJ2-1,CASSELGQGANEQFF,TGCGCCAGCAGTGAGTTAGGACAGGGGGCAAATGAGCAGTTCTTC
TRBV6-5,once,-,TRBJ1-5,CASSYAGNQPQHF,TGTGCCAGCAGTTACGCGGGCAATCAGCCCCAGCATTTT
TRBV4-3,-,TRBD2,TRBJ2-1,CASSQDPQRGYNEQFF,TGCGCCAGCAGCCAAGATCCCCAGCGGGGGTACAATGAGCAGTTCTTC
TRBV11-2,-,-,TRBJ2-5,CASSLAETQYF,TGTGCCAGCAGCTTAGCCGAGACCCAGTACTTC
TRBV6-5,-,-,TRBJ1-2,CASAADSTIIYGYTF,TGTGCCAGCGCCGCGGACAGCACCATAATATATGGCTACACCTTC
TRBV7-2,-,-,TRBJ2-7,CASSLVDSGSSYEQYF,TGTGCCAGCAGCTTAGTGGACAGCGGAAGCTCCTACGAGCAGTACTTC